This entry describes one T cell receptor (beta chain). TCRdb used MiXCR to reprocess the 5' RACE reads, holding one entry per CDR3 protein. This sample has some 320,000 distinct CDR3 sequences, with around 15% found just once. This entry belongs to a study of T-cell memory formation after mild COVID-19. Germline V gives CDR1 MNHEY, CDR2 SMNVEV (reference sequence). After removal of 6 bases from V and 0 bases from J, the junction contained 8 bases not matched to a gene. The CDR3 totals 17 residues. The chain couples TRBV27 to TRBJ2-3, with 11 bases matching TRBD2. The sample comprised PBMCs or a T cell subset sorted from them (not recorded which). The receptor's source is a man in his late teens or twenties who had mild COVID-19 (a few samples of this study predate the infection). Cell type and time point are not known. In nucleotides, the CDR3 is TGTGCCAGCAGGAAGATAGCGGGGGGGCCGAGCACAGATACGCAGTATTTT. Protein product: CASRKIAGGPSTDTQYF.